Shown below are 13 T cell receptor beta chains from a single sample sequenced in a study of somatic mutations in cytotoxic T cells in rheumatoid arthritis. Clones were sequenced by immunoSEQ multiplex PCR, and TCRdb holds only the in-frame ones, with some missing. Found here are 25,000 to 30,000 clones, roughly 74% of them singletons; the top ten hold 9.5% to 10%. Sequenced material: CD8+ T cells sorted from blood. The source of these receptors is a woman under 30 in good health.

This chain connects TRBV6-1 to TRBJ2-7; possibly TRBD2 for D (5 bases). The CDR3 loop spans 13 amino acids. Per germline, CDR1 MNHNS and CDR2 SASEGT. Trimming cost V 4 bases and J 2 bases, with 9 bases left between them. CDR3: CASSARGPYEQYF. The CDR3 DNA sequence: TGTGCCAGCAGTGCCAGAGGGCCCTACGAGCAGTACTTC.

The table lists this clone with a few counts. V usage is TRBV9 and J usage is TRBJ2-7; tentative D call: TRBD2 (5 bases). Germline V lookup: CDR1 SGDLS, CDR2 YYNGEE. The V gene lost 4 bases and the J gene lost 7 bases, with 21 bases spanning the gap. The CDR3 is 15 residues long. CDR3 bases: TGTGCCAGCAGCCTCGGACTGGGCGTGAGAGAGGAGCAGTACTTC. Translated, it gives CASSLGLGVREEQYF.

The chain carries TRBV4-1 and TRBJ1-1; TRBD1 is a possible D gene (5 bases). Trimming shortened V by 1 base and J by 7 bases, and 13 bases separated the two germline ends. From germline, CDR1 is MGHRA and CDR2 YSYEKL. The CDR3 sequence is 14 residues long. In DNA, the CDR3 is TGCGCCAGCAGCCAAGTTCGGACATCTATTGAAGCTTTCTTT. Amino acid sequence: CASSQVRTSIEAFF.

CDR3 sequence reads: CASSSPGRGPYNSPLHF. For the CDR3, the DNA is TGTGCCAGCAGTTCCCCAGGCCGGGGGCCTTATAATTCACCCCTCCACTTT. The chain carries TRBV28 and TRBJ1-6; the D gene is possibly TRBD1 (6 bases). Per the germline V gene, CDR1 is MDHEN and CDR2 is SYDVKM. Between the trimmed V and J ends, which lost 4 bases and 4 bases, there was a span of 17 bases. This CDR3 is built from 17 residues.

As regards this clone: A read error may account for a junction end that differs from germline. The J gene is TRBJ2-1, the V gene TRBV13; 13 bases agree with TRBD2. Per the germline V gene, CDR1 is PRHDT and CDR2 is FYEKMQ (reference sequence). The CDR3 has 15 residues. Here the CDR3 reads CASTLWTSGRNEQFF. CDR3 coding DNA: TGTGCCAGCACCTTATGGACTAGCGGGAGAAATGAGCAGTTCTTC.

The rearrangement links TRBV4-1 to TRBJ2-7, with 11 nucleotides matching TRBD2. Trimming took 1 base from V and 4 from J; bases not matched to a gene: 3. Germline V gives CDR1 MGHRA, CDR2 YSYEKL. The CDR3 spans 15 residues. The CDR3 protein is CASSQVAGGEYEQYF. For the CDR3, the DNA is TGCGCCAGCAGCCAAGTAGCGGGAGGGGAGTACGAGCAGTACTTC.

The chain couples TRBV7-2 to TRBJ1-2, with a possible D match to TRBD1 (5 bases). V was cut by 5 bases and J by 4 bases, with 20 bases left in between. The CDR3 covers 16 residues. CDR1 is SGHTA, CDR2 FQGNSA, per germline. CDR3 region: CASSPPLRAGPYGYTF. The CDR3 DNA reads TGTGCCAGCAGCCCCCCCCTCAGGGCCGGCCCCTATGGCTACACCTTC.

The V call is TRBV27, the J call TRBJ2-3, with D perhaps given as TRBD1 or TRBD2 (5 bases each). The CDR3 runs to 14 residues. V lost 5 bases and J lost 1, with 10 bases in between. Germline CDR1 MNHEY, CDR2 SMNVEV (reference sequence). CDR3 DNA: TGTGCCAGCAGTCCGATGGGGGGCACAGATACGCAGTATTTT. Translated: CASSPMGGTDTQYF.

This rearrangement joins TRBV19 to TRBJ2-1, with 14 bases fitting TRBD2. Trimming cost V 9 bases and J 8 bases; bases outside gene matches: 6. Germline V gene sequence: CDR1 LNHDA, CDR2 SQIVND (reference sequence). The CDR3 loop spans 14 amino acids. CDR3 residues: CASATSGGAYEQFF. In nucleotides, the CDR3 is TGTGCCAGCGCGACTAGCGGGGGGGCCTATGAGCAGTTCTTC.

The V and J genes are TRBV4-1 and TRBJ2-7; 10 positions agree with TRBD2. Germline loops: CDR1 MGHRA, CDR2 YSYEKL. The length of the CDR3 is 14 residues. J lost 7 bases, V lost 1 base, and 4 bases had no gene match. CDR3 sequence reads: CASSQASGSGEQYF. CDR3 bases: TGCGCCAGCAGCCAAGCTAGCGGGAGTGGGGAGCAGTACTTC.

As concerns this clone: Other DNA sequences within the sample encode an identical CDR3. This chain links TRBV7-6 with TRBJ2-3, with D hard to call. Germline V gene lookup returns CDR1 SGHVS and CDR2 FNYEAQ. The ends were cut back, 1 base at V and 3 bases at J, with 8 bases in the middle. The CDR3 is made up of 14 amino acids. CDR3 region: CASSLGLGTDTQYF. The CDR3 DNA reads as TGTGCCAGCAGCTTAGGGCTCGGTACAGATACGCAGTATTTT.

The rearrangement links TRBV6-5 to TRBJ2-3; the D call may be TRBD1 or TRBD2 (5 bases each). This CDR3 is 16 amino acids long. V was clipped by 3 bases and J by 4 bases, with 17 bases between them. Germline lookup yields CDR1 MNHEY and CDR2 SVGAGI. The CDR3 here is CASSYSRGFWPDTQYF. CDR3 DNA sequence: TGTGCCAGCAGTTATTCGAGGGGATTTTGGCCAGATACGCAGTATTTT.

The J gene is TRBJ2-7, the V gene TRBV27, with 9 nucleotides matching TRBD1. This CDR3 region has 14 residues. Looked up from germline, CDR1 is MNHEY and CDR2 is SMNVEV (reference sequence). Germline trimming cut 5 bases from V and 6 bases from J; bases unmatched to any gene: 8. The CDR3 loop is CASSPLGQGSEQYF. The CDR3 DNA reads TGTGCCAGCAGTCCCCTCGGACAGGGGAGCGAGCAGTACTTC.